This entry is about one T cell receptor (beta chain). Its antigen is unknown. This sample is drawn from a study of CXCR3-negative and CXCR3-positive naive CD8 T cells. General observations from the study: In both naive subsets diversity was comparably high, whereas memory CD8+ cells showed much lower diversity.

Each TRB cDNA library was prepared by 5' RACE (with UMI labels). Reanalyzing the 5' RACE reads, TCRdb keeps one entry per CDR3 protein, without DNA. The repertoire shows about 6,000 distinct CDR3 sequences; the top ten hold approximately 1.8%. The material sequenced was naive CXCR3- CD8+ T cells from blood. Sample subset: CD45RO-CCR7+CD27+CD95- naive CD8+ T cells lacking CXCR3 (TNR3-). The source is a human donor in good health. Some clones in this sample may be carry-over from other donors' samples.

CDR3 amino acids: CASSLRTSGMDEQFF. This chain links TRBV21-1 with TRBJ2-1; TCRdb reports TRBD2, a call that lacks DNA to check it against. TRBV21-1 is a pseudogene locus. The CDR3 runs to 15 residues.